The sequence of this T cell receptor beta chain was determined in a study of blood T cell repertoires in COVID-19. Per the original methods: Amplification of reference gene primers was used by the study to estimate nucleated cell counts. Method: immunoSEQ multiplex PCR; TCRdb's copy keeps in-frame clones and lacks some. From that table come the V and J calls and clone size; the DNA was used to work out D and trimming. Of about 60,000 clones listed, around 83% are singletons. V lost 2 bases and J lost 0, with 16 bases in between. The CDR3 spans 18 residues. CDR1 and CDR2 (germline): MNHEY, SMNVEV (reference sequence).

This TCR was sampled from a man aged 50 to 60 with COVID-19, enrolled during active disease. The sample was peripheral blood. The V and J genes are TRBV27 and TRBJ2-2; D may be TRBD2 (5 bases). CDR3 residues: CASSLAPLVGTNTGELFF. CDR3 DNA: TGTGCCAGCAGTTTAGCCCCCCTAGTCGGGACGAACACCGGGGAGCTGTTTTTT.